This T cell receptor (beta chain) comes out of a study of blood T cell repertoires in COVID-19. Study-level background: Sites across the United States, Italy and Spain contributed samples from acute and convalescent COVID-19. T cells, B-cell-depleted T cells, or PBMCs supplied cDNA or gDNA.

Source study methods: Reference gene primer amplification gave nucleated cell count estimates. Sequencing used immunoSEQ multiplex PCR; TCRdb keeps in-frame clones, though not all of them. Clone size and V and J calls were adopted from that table, with D and trimming inferred from the DNA. The data show approximately 89,000 clones, around 75% seen once. The source is a man between 65 and 80 years old with acute or convalescent COVID-19. Source material: peripheral blood.

In DNA, the CDR3 is TGTGCCAGCAGTTACGGGGGCACAGGCGGCTACACCTTC. Translated, it gives CASSYGGTGGYTF. V gene TRBV6-5 combines with J gene TRBJ1-2; tentatively, D is TRBD1 (6 bases). V shed 2 bases and J shed 8 bases, with 12 bases lying between them. The CDR3 has 13 amino acids. In germline, CDR1 is MNHEY, CDR2 SVGAGI.